These 22 T cell receptor beta chains originate from one sample sequenced in a study of technical replicates of blood from several donors. Here immunoSEQ multiplex PCR was the method, and the copy in TCRdb shows in-frame clones only, minus some. The table has around 65,000 clones, around 90% seen once. The sequenced material came from PBMCs. Source of these receptors: a human donor in good health. Some clones in this sample may be carry-over from other donors' samples.

The V and J genes are TRBV19 and TRBJ1-2, with D maybe TRBD1 (5 bases). The germline CDR1 and CDR2 sequences are LNHDA and SQIVND (reference sequence). V was clipped by 4 bases and J by 5 bases, with 23 bases between them. The CDR3 contains 17 residues. CDR3 region: CASSRAGSLRGTYGYTF. The CDR3 DNA sequence: TGTGCCAGTAGTAGAGCGGGTTCTCTAAGGGGAACTTATGGCTACACCTTC.

This clone was seen only a few times. The chain has TRBV30 and TRBJ1-2; D call uncertain. Germline V gene data show CDR1 as GTSNPN and CDR2 as SVGIG (reference sequence). Trimming cost V 4 bases and J 8 bases, with 17 bases left between them. This CDR3 is built from 13 residues. CDR3 residues: CAWNIREAAGYTF. The CDR3 DNA is TGTGCCTGGAACATACGGGAGGCGGCCGGCTACACCTTC. The full variable domain, completed using reference TRBV30 and TRBJ1-2, is SQTIHQWPATLVQPVGSPLSLECTVEGTSNPNLYWYRQAAGRGLQLLFYSVGIGQISSEVPQNLSASRPQDRQFILSSKKLLLSDSGFYLCAWNIREAAGYTFGSGTRLTVV.

The chain joins TRBV18 to TRBJ2-7; a weak D match, TRBD1 (6 bases). The CDR3 has 15 amino acids. Trimming removed 3 bases from V and 5 bases from J, with 17 bases in between. Germline-derived CDR1 and CDR2 are KGHSH and LQKENI. CDR3 DNA sequence: TGTGCCAGCTCACCCGGAACAGGGAAAAGTCACGAGCAGTACTTC. This encodes CASSPGTGKSHEQYF.

The J gene is TRBJ2-7, the V gene TRBV28, with 7 bases identical to TRBD1. This CDR3 spans 15 amino acids. V shed 3 bases and J 0 bases; nucleotides not matched to a gene: 5. Germline V lookup: CDR1 MDHEN, CDR2 SYDVKM. The CDR3: CASSFGTDGSYEQYF. CDR3 DNA: TGTGCCAGCAGTTTCGGGACAGACGGCTCCTACGAGCAGTACTTC.

The chain joins TRBV6-5 to TRBJ1-1; D remains unclear. CDR3 size: 15 residues. Germline V lookup: CDR1 MNHEY, CDR2 SVGAGI. V lost 0 bases to trimming and J lost 4 bases, with 12 bases between them. In DNA, the CDR3 is TGTGCCAGCAGTTACTCGGCCGGGTTCGGCACTGAAGCTTTCTTT. Amino acid sequence: CASSYSAGFGTEAFF.

This rearrangement joins TRBV19 to TRBJ1-2; D is ambiguous. CDR1 LNHDA and CDR2 SQIVND come from the germline V gene (reference sequence). The CDR3 has 13 residues. Trimming removed 5 bases at V and 3 bases at J, with 10 bases between. The CDR3 DNA follows: TGTGCCAGTAGTCCCCATTTTGACTATGGCTACACCTTC. This translates into CASSPHFDYGYTF.

The rearrangement joins TRBV7-6 to TRBJ2-1; 10 bases match TRBD2. The CDR3 has 14 amino acids. Germline assignment: CDR1 SGHVS and CDR2 FNYEAQ. The V gene end was trimmed by 4 bases and the J gene end by 7 bases; junction bases not matched to a gene: 4. The CDR3 loop is CASSSASGSNEQFF. The DNA of the CDR3 is TGTGCCAGCAGCTCCGCTAGCGGGAGTAATGAGCAGTTCTTC.

The chain carries TRBV15 and TRBJ2-3, with 9 bases lining up with TRBD2. This CDR3 spans 14 amino acids. CDR1 is LNHNV, CDR2 YYDKDF, per germline (reference sequence). V trimming: 5 bases; J trimming: 2 bases; junction bases outside the gene matches: 2. For the CDR3, the DNA is TGTGCCACCAGCCTAGCGGGATACACAGATACGCAGTATTTT. Amino acid sequence: CATSLAGYTDTQYF.

This clone was picked up one time. The chain has TRBV27 and TRBJ2-7; D is undetermined. The CDR3 totals 14 residues. V lost 6 bases and J lost 2, with 14 bases in between. Germline CDR1 is MNHEY and CDR2 is SMNVEV (reference sequence). The CDR3 coding sequence is TGTGCCAGCAGACCCGACTCAATTCCCTACGAGCAGTACTTC. Translation: CASRPDSIPYEQYF.

The CDR3 loop is CASKELKGGGFGYTF. The CDR3, as DNA: TGTGCCAGCAAAGAACTAAAAGGGGGTGGTTTCGGCTACACCTTC. This rearrangement joins TRBV5-6 to TRBJ1-2; tentative D call: TRBD1 (6 bases). V lost 6 bases, J lost 8 bases, and 23 bases lay in between. The CDR3 has 15 residues. The germline V gene has CDR1 SGHDT and CDR2 YYEEEE.

The chain joins TRBV2 to TRBJ2-2; tentative D call: TRBD1 (5 bases). Germline CDR1 is SNHLY and CDR2 is FYNNEI. The CDR3 runs 15 residues. Trimming pared 5 bases from V and 1 base from J, leaving 11 bases between. The CDR3 DNA sequence: TGTGCCAGCAGTCTGGCCAGGGTGAACACCGGGGAGCTGTTTTTT. Its translation is CASSLARVNTGELFF. The variable domain in full, completed from reference TRBV2 and TRBJ2-2, reads EPEVTQTPSHQVTQMGQEVILRCVPISNHLYFYWYRQILGQKVEFLVSFYNNEISEKSEIFDDQFSVERPDGSNFTLKIRSTKLEDSAMYFCASSLARVNTGELFFGEGSRLTVL.

This chain uses TRBV5-6 with TRBJ2-5; 9 nucleotides agree with TRBD2. The CDR3 runs to 18 residues. J gave up 4 bases and V 3 bases, and 16 bases lay outside the gene matches. In germline, CDR1 is SGHDT, CDR2 YYEEEE. CDR3 nucleotides: TGTGCCAGCAGCTCGGGTAGGCTAGCGGGGTCCAGCGGAGAGACCCAGTACTTC. It specifies CASSSGRLAGSSGETQYF.

This clone turned up a few times. The genes are TRBV18 and TRBJ1-1, with TRBD1 as a possible D gene (6 bases). The CDR3 covers 14 residues. Trimming took 1 base from V and 4 from J, leaving 10 bases between them. Looked up from germline, CDR1 is KGHSH and CDR2 is LQKENI. CDR3 loop: CASSPRTGLTEAFF. CDR3 sequence (DNA): TGTGCCAGCTCACCACGAACAGGGCTCACTGAAGCTTTCTTT.

The chain has TRBV29-1 and TRBJ2-3; D is unresolved. The ends were cut back, 5 bases at V and 3 bases at J, with 3 bases in the middle. Germline V CDR1 and CDR2: SQVTM, ANQGSEA. The CDR3 extends over 10 amino acids. The CDR3 coding sequence is TGCAGCGTTTCGACAGATACGCAGTATTTT. This gives the protein CSVSTDTQYF.

This clone was observed once. This chain uses TRBV10-1 with TRBJ2-1; TRBD2 aligns across 12 bases. V lost 6 bases, J lost 5 bases, and 14 bases stayed unmatched. Germline CDR1 reads WNHNN; CDR2 reads SYGVQD (reference sequence). The CDR3 contains 18 residues. The CDR3 bases are TGCGCCAGCAGCGCGGACGAGACTAGCGGGAGTGTGAACAATGAGCAGTTCTTC. Translated: CASSADETSGSVNNEQFF.

The chain links TRBV27 to TRBJ1-6; TRBD1 aligns across 8 bases. Unmatched junction bases numbered 4, after V lost 4 bases and J lost 8 bases. This CDR3 comprises 14 residues. Germline V gene sequence: CDR1 MNHEY, CDR2 SMNVEV (reference sequence). DNA for the CDR3: TGTGCCAGCAGTTCGACAGGGGCTGATTCACCCCTCCACTTT. Its protein product is CASSSTGADSPLHF.

CDR3 amino acids: CASSPVYEQYF. CDR3 coding DNA: TGTGCCAGCAGTCCAGTGTACGAGCAGTACTTC. The chain joins TRBV2 to TRBJ2-7; D unclear. The CDR3 consists of 11 residues. Germline assignment: CDR1 SNHLY and CDR2 FYNNEI. V lost 5 bases to trimming and J lost 4 bases, with 6 bases between them.

J is TRBJ2-5 and V is TRBV5-1, with 8 bases matching TRBD2. The CDR3 runs to 14 residues. V dropped 4 bases and J dropped 5; count of bases not matched to a gene: 7. The germline V gene encodes CDR1 SGHRS and CDR2 YFSETQ. The CDR3 sequence is CASSPAGGRETQYF. The CDR3 region has the DNA TGCGCCAGCAGCCCTGCGGGAGGCAGGGAGACCCAGTACTTC.

The rearrangement links TRBV4-3 to TRBJ1-2; D may be TRBD1 (6 bases). The V end lost 3 bases, the J end lost 5 bases, and 13 bases lay between the germline ends. There are 14 residues in the CDR3. In germline, CDR1 is LGHNA, CDR2 YSLEER. The CDR3 spells CASSQNGGRYGYTF. CDR3 nucleotides: TGCGCCAGCAGCCAGAACGGGGGGCGGTATGGCTACACCTTC.

This clone was picked up one time. This rearrangement joins TRBV9 to TRBJ2-2; 12 positions agree with TRBD1. J was trimmed by 6 bases and V by 4 bases; bases with no gene match: 13. CDR1 and CDR2 from the germline V gene are SGDLS and YYNGEE. The CDR3 totals 18 residues. The CDR3 loop is CASSSRGWDRGRPGELFF. The CDR3, as DNA: TGTGCCAGCAGCTCACGGGGGTGGGACAGGGGGCGCCCCGGGGAGCTGTTTTTT.

V is TRBV27 and J is TRBJ2-5; 14 nucleotides match TRBD2. This CDR3 spans 15 amino acids. The J segment lost 5 bases and the V segment lost 6 bases, leaving 5 bases of the junction unmatched. The V gene's germline CDR1 is MNHEY and CDR2 SMNVEV (reference sequence). For the CDR3, the DNA is TGTGCCAGCAGGGGACTAGCGGGAGTGAGGGAGACCCAGTACTTC. This codes for CASRGLAGVRETQYF.

In its sample, this clone was seen once. CDR3 sequence reads: CATSRDRGGMGNEQFF. The CDR3 nucleotides are TGTGCCACCAGCAGAGATCGGGGCGGGATGGGGAATGAGCAGTTCTTC. The J gene is TRBJ2-1, the V gene TRBV15; maybe TRBD2 (6 bases). The V gene's germline CDR1 is LNHNV and CDR2 YYDKDF (reference sequence). This CDR3 comprises 16 residues. Trimming left V 0 bases short and J 7 bases short, with 16 bases between. Variable domain in full (rest from reference TRBV15 and TRBJ2-1): DAMVIQNPRYQVTQFGKPVTLSCSQTLNHNVMYWYQQKSSQAPKLLFHYYDKDFNNEADTPDNFQSRRPNTSFCFLDIRSPGLGDTAMYLCATSRDRGGMGNEQFFGPGTRLTVL.